Here is one T cell receptor (beta chain) with its context. In this sample, this clonotype turned up a few times. Its antigen is still unknown. No clone much larger than this one lies a single base away; base qualities are absent. Ophthalmopathy patients were characterized by moderately to severely active disease, a Clinical Activity Score of at least 3, a NOSPECS grade of at least 4, and a disease duration under 3 months. Anyone with other autoimmune diseases, uncontrolled infections, pregnancy or lactation was excluded from the study. Clinical symptoms, serum thyroxine, TRAb, thyroid ultrasound and orbital computed tomography formed the basis of the diagnosis. Ficoll-Paque density gradient centrifugation was used to isolate PBMCs from 10 ml of fresh peripheral blood. Total RNA was extracted using Trizol reagent, and RNA quality was checked on an Agilent 2100 Bioanalyzer. TCR beta CDR3 regions were amplified from RNA transcripts for repertoire sequencing. The first round of RT-PCR was done with HTBI primers and the Qiagen OneStep RT-PCR kit, and was followed by a second round of multiplex PCR, then size selection and purification. The libraries underwent paired-end sequencing with 100 bp reads on an Illumina HiSeq2000. Per the authors' processing: SOAPnuke was used to process the reads, removing any read that contained adapters or uncalled bases, had a mean Phred below 15, or lacked an exact match to the constant primer or identifier. COPE v1.2.5 was used to merge high-quality paired reads. Each unique nucleotide sequence was treated as a clonotype, and MiTCR v1.1 was used to align the clonotypes to the IMGT TRB V, D and J references. The analysis was limited to V-J combinations with a frequency above 0.0001, which together covered approximately 99% of repertoires. A TCR clonal expansion and chaos score per V-J combination was defined as the ratio of F50 clonal expansion to chaos observed in the TCRdist matrix. Welch's t-statistics and random forest were used to reduce the features to approximately 13 V-J combinations, which were then used as input to a naive Bayes classifier. Thyroid-blood repertoire similarity was quantified with the Morisita-Horn index. The public reads were quality trimmed at Q25 with fastp and then assembled into clones with MiXCR by TCRdb, keeping productive beta chains. CDR3 protein sequences are deduplicated, and each keeps its most common genes and DNA. TCRdb's processing, not the authors', yielded these V and J calls. This sample lists approximately 700,000 distinct CDR3 sequences; roughly 40% were detected once. Together, the top ten hold approximately 46% of the sample.

The source of the sample is a study of Graves' ophthalmopathy and Graves' hyperthyroidism (dated by TCRdb to 2016 to 2019). Describing the broader study: Peripheral blood was collected before any treatment was given, at the time of initial diagnosis. In total, 135 blood samples were TCR-sequenced: 40 to 45 ophthalmopathy, some 75 hyperthyroidism and some 17 hyperthyroidism-to-ophthalmopathy patients. The independent validation cohort included approximately 19 hyperthyroidism patients plus 17 patients who later progressed from hyperthyroidism to ophthalmopathy. T-cell repertoires of thyroid tissue and blood were compared in over 5 hyperthyroidism patients. Following sampling, methimazole starting at 30 mg daily was administered to hyperthyroidism patients, and high-dose intravenous methylprednisolone was administered to ophthalmopathy patients. A discovery set of 95 to 100 patients (43 ophthalmopathy, about 55 stable hyperthyroidism) was enrolled to explore V-J signatures distinguishing ophthalmopathy from hyperthyroidism. The study used signatures of the TCR beta repertoire to tell Graves' ophthalmopathy apart from Graves' hyperthyroidism and to predict which patients would progress to ophthalmopathy.

The CDR3 runs 14 amino acids, cysteine and phenylalanine included. The DNA shown is the 42-base CDR3, in frame from base 1. Trimming accounts for 10 bases at V and 0 bases at J, while the number of junction bases matched to no gene is 7. From the germline V gene, CDR1 is ENHRY and CDR2 is SYGVKD. Broader findings and caveats from the paper: In validation, the model predicted ophthalmopathy progression with less than 71% sensitivity and approximately 78% specificity; around twelve predicted patients were CT-confirmed with GO in a median of around 6 months. No statistical method was used to predetermine the sample size, and group allocation was not hidden from the investigators. Most of the expanded thyroid clonotypes with a frequency above 0.001 were also detected in blood, and it was suggested that the thyroid immune response may be reflected by blood repertoires. Ophthalmopathy was separated from stable hyperthyroidism by the 13-signature model with about 89% sensitivity and roughly 83% specificity in cross-validation and with 80%/75% in the test set.

The chain uses TRBV10-3 and TRBJ2-5; the central 8 bases match TRBD1. Sample: peripheral blood. This TCR derives from an adult man with Graves' ophthalmopathy. The DNA sequence follows: TGTGCCAGCGTACAGGACAGGGACCAAGAGACCCAGTACTTC. The resulting protein is CASVQDRDQETQYF.